The following is a T cell receptor beta chain sequence with its context. The data stem from a study of T cell changes during pregnancy in multiple sclerosis. The CDR3 runs to 15 residues. Germline CDR1 and CDR2: LNHDA and SQIVND (reference sequence). The V segment lost 2 bases and the J segment 8 bases; nucleotides outside the gene matches: 9. Profiled with immunoSEQ multiplex PCR; TCRdb holds only in-frame clones, not every one. The sample holds 60,000 to 80,000 clones, 88% seen once. This receptor was obtained from a female donor with multiple sclerosis, enrolled in a pregnancy study. The gene calls are TRBV19 and TRBJ2-1; 7 nucleotides align to TRBD2. The sequenced sample was peripheral blood, obtained before pregnancy. The CDR3 DNA sequence: TGTGCCAGTAGTATAATGGCGGGAGAGCGATATGAGCAGTTCTTC. Translation gives CASSIMAGERYEQFF.